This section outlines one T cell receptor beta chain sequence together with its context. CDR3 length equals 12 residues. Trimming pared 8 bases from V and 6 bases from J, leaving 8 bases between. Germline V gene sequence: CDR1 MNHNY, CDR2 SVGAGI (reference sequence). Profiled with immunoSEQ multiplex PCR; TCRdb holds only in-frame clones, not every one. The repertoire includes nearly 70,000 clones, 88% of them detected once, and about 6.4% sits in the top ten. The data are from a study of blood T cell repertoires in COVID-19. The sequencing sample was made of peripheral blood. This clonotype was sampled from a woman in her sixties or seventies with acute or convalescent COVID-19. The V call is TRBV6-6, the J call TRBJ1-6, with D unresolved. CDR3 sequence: CASATTNSPLHF. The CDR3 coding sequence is TGTGCCAGCGCCACTACTAATTCACCCCTCCACTTT.